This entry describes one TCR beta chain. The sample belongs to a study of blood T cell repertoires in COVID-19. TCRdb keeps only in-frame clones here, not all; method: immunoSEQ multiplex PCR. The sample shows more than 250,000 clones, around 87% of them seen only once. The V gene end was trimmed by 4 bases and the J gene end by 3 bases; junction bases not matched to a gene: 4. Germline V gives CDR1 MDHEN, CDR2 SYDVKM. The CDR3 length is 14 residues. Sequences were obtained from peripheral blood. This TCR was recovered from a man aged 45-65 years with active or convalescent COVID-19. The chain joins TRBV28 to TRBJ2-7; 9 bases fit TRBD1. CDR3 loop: CASSSRDRDYEQYF. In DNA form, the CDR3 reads TGTGCCAGCAGTTCCCGGGACAGGGACTACGAGCAGTACTTC.